Below, 10 T cell receptor beta chains from the same sample are listed, as sequenced in a study of PD-1 blockade in classical Hodgkin lymphoma. After autologous stem cell transplantation all patients relapsed, and prior brentuximab vedotin exposure differed between cohorts. Sequencing used immunoSEQ multiplex PCR; TCRdb keeps in-frame clones, though not all of them. The table shows roughly 92,000 clones, with more than 90% occurring only once. This sample comprised peripheral blood mononuclear cells (PBMCs), obtained at baseline. The receptors derive from a human donor with classical Hodgkin lymphoma.

The J gene is TRBJ2-3, the V gene TRBV28, with D tentatively TRBD2 (5 bases). The V and J ends lost 7 bases and 0 bases respectively, with 11 bases between them. This CDR3 has 14 amino acids. CDR1 is MDHEN, CDR2 SYDVKM, per germline. The CDR3: CASITGSSTDTQYF. CDR3 sequence (DNA): TGTGCCAGCATCACGGGGAGTAGCACAGATACGCAGTATTTT.

The gene calls are TRBV27 and TRBJ2-7; D not resolved. The CDR3 is 13 residues long. Germline assignment: CDR1 MNHEY and CDR2 SMNVEV (reference sequence). V lost 3 bases and J lost 1, with 7 bases in between. CDR3 loop: CASSFAVSYEQYF. DNA of the CDR3: TGTGCCAGCAGTTTCGCGGTTTCCTACGAGCAGTACTTC.

This clone was recorded only once. CDR3 protein: CASGWTHANTGELFF. Here the CDR3 DNA reads TGTGCTAGTGGTTGGACCCATGCGAACACCGGGGAGCTGTTTTTT. This chain connects TRBV12-5 to TRBJ2-2; D is ambiguous. CDR3 length: 15 residues. Germline-derived CDR1 and CDR2 are LGHNT and FRNRAP. V lost 4 bases to trimming and J lost 0 bases, with 9 bases between them. Looking up the rest from reference TRBV12-5 and TRBJ2-2 gives the full variable domain: DARVTQTPRHKVTEMGQEVTMRCQPILGHNTVFWYRQTMMQGLELLAYFRNRAPLDDSGMPKDRFSAEMPDATLATLKIQPSEPRDSAVYFCASGWTHANTGELFFGEGSRLTVL.

The chain joins TRBV7-9 to TRBJ2-3; D not resolved. V was clipped by 5 bases and J by 4 bases, with 10 bases between them. Germline V lookup: CDR1 SEHNR, CDR2 FQNEAQ (reference sequence). The CDR3 is made up of 13 amino acids. Here the CDR3 reads CASSRPEADTQYF. The DNA for the CDR3 is TGTGCCAGCAGCCGACCCGAGGCAGATACGCAGTATTTT.

The rearrangement uses TRBV19 and TRBJ1-1; 8 bases fit TRBD1. Trimming at V came to 7 bases and at J to 3 bases, leaving 16 bases not matched to a gene. The CDR3 contains 17 residues. CDR1 is LNHDA and CDR2 is SQIVND in the germline V gene (reference sequence). The CDR3 DNA follows: TGTGCCAGTAAGCGTATCGGGCAGGGGGCGTCGGACACTGAAGCTTTCTTT. Its protein product is CASKRIGQGASDTEAFF.

This chain connects TRBV7-3 to TRBJ1-1, with D maybe TRBD1 (5 bases). This CDR3 is 13 amino acids long. Trimming took off 4 bases at V and 6 bases at J, with 12 bases between the two ends. Looked up from germline, CDR1 is SGHTA and CDR2 is FQGTGA. Here the CDR3 reads CASSSPGVAEAFF. In nucleotides, the CDR3 is TGTGCCAGCAGCTCCCCGGGGGTAGCTGAAGCTTTCTTT. The variable domain in full, with the rest retrieved from reference TRBV7-3 and TRBJ1-1, is GAGVSQTPSNKVTEKGKYVELRCDPISGHTALYWYRQSLGQGPEFLIYFQGTGAADDSGLPNDRFFAVRPEGSVSTLKIQRTERGDSAVYLCASSSPGVAEAFFGQGTRLTVV.

The chain recombines TRBV4-2 with TRBJ2-1; 12 bases are a match to TRBD2. Germline V gene lookup returns CDR1 LGHNA and CDR2 YNFKEQ. The CDR3 has 21 residues. With V trimmed by 1 base and J by 3 bases, 16 bases remained unmatched. CDR3 sequence reads: CASSQGLRLAGGAAHYNEQFF. CDR3 in DNA: TGTGCCAGCAGCCAAGGTTTGCGGCTAGCGGGAGGGGCCGCGCACTACAATGAGCAGTTCTTC.

This chain connects TRBV5-1 to TRBJ2-7; TRBD2 matches 11 bases. CDR1 is SGHRS and CDR2 is YFSETQ in the germline V gene. The CDR3 contains 14 residues. With V trimmed by 2 bases and J by 5 bases, 3 bases remained unmatched. DNA for the CDR3: TGCGCCAGCAGCTTAACTAGCGGGAGAAACGAGCAGTACTTC. It is translated as CASSLTSGRNEQYF.

The chain couples TRBV27 to TRBJ2-4; 7 nucleotides match TRBD1. The CDR3 runs to 15 residues. Germline lookup yields CDR1 MNHEY and CDR2 SMNVEV (reference sequence). V was clipped by 5 bases and J by 7 bases; unmatched bases: 11. In DNA, the CDR3 is TGTGCCAGCAGTCGGCCCCCCTTGGACAGGAACATTCAGTACTTC. Protein sequence: CASSRPPLDRNIQYF.

The chain uses TRBV30 and TRBJ2-7, with D tentatively TRBD1 or TRBD2 (5 bases each). CDR1 is GTSNPN and CDR2 is SVGIG in the germline V gene (reference sequence). Trimming pared 3 bases from V and 4 bases from J, leaving 10 bases between. The CDR3 extends over 12 amino acids. The CDR3 DNA sequence: TGTGCCTGGAGCGCCAGGGAGTACGAGCAGTACTTC. Amino acids: CAWSAREYEQYF.